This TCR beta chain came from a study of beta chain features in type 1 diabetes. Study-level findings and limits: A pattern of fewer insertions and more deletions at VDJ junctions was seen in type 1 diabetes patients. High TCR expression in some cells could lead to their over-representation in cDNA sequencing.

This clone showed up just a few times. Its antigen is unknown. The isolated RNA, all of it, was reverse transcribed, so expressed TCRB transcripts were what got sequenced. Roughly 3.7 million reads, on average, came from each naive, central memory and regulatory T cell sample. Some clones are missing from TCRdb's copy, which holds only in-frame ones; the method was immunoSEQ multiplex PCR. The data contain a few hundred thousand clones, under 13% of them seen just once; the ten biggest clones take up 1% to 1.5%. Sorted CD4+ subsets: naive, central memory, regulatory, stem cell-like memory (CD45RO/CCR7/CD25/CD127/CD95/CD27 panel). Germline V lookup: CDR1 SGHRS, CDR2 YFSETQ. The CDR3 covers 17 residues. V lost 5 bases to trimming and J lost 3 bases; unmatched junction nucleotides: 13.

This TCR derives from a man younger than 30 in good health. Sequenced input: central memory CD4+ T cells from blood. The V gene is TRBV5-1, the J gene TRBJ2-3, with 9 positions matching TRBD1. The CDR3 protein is CASSLYAGTGRTDTQYF. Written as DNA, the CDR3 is TGCGCCAGCAGTTTGTACGCCGGGACAGGGAGAACAGATACGCAGTATTTT.